This T cell receptor (beta chain) was recorded in a study of control samples from healthy donors and cancer patients. V lost 2 bases and J lost 5, with 6 bases in between. The CDR3 spans 12 residues. The V gene's germline CDR1 is MNHEY and CDR2 SMNVEV (reference sequence). Measured with immunoSEQ multiplex PCR; TCRdb has only the in-frame clones, and not every one. The sample contains under 450,000 clones, 90% of which appear only once. The source is a man aged 40-55 years with head and neck cancer. Sequenced input: PBMCs. The V call is TRBV27, the J call TRBJ1-1; no definite D call. The CDR3 protein is CASSLDLTEAFF. CDR3 DNA: TGTGCCAGCAGTTTAGACTTGACTGAAGCTTTCTTT.